This T cell receptor beta chain was identified during a study of cytomegalovirus exposure and HLA in healthy donors. Points from the study as a whole: Reportedly, fewer N-insertions than the roughly 700-donor mean appeared in an Asian-associated ancestry cluster in a later analysis. A few CMV-associated chains were confirmed in vitro to be specific for CMV antigens. The authors later linked a missense DCLRE1C variant to TCR beta V- and J-gene trimming. Being productive about 90% or about 30% of the time was typical of most TCR beta V segments in an earlier analysis.

Only one count was recorded for this clone. As yet, its antigen is unknown. PCR was performed using 60 Vbeta and 13 Jbeta primers. Clones were sequenced by immunoSEQ multiplex PCR, and TCRdb holds only the in-frame ones, with some missing. The table records 150,000 to 200,000 clones, 81% of them present only once. The CDR3 length is 13 residues. CDR1 and CDR2 (germline): KGHSH, LQKENI. The V end lost 3 bases, the J end lost 7 bases, and 10 bases lay between the germline ends. The material sequenced was PBMCs. The chain carries TRBV18 and TRBJ1-5, with D possibly TRBD1 on 5 matching bases. The origin of this receptor is a man aged 40-49 years in good health and CMV-seropositive. Written as DNA, the CDR3 is TGTGCCAGCTCACCCCTGGGGGGACAGCCCCAGCATTTT. This gives the protein CASSPLGGQPQHF.